The T cell receptor beta chain described here comes from a study of blood T cell repertoires in COVID-19. Study information: The samples span acute and convalescent COVID-19 from the United States, Italy and Spain. PBMCs, B-cell-depleted T cells, or T cells provided the cDNA or gDNA that made up the material.

V lost 5 bases, J lost 8 bases, and 19 bases lay in between. CDR1 SGHVS and CDR2 FQNEAQ come from the germline V gene. The CDR3 has 16 amino acids. Participants' own reports of clinical history determined their cohort assignment. Authors' processing steps: Estimation of nucleated cell counts relied on the amplification of reference gene primers. Libraries were prepared by immunoSEQ multiplex PCR; TCRdb keeps only in-frame clonotypes and omits some of them. Clonal size and the V and J genes are those of that table, whereas D and trimming came from the DNA. Among 300,000 to 500,000 clones listed, roughly 88% were seen once.

The clonotype originates from a middle-aged woman with acute COVID-19. The specimen was PBMCs or T cells enriched from blood (not recorded which). The genes are TRBV7-8 and TRBJ1-6, with a weak D call TRBD1 (5 bases). Here the CDR3 reads CASSPLGGLLDSPLHF. The CDR3 coding sequence is TGTGCCAGCAGCCCCCTGGGGGGTCTTTTGGATTCACCCCTCCACTTT.